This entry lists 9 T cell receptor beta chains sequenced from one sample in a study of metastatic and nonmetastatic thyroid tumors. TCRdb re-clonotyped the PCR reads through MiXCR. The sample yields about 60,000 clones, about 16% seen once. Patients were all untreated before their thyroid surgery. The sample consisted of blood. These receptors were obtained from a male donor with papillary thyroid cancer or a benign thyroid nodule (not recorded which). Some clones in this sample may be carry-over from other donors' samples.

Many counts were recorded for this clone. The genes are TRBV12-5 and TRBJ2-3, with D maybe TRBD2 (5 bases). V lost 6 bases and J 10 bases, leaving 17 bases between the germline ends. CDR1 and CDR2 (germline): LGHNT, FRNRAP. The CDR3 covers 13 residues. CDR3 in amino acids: CASGQDGLSPQYF. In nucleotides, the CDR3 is TGTGCTAGTGGCCAGGACGGACTGTCTCCGCAGTATTTT.

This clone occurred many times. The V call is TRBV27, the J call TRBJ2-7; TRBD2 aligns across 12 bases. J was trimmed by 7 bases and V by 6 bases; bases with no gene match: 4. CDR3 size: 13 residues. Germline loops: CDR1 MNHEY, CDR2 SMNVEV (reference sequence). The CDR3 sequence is CASRPSGRVEQYV. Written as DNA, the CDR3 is TGTGCCAGCAGGCCTAGCGGGAGGGTTGAGCAGTACGTC.

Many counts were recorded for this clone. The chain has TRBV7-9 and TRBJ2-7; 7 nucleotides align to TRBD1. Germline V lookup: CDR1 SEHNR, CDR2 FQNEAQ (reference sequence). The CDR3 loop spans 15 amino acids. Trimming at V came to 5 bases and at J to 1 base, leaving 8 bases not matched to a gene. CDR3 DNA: TGTGCCAGCAGCACCGGGACAGAAAAATCCTACGAGCAGTACGTC. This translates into CASSTGTEKSYEQYV.

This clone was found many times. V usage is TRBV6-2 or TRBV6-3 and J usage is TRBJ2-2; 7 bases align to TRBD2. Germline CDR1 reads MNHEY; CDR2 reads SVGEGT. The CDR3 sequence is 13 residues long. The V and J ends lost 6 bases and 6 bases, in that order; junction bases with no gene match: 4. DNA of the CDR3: TGTGCCAGCAGCCACCGGGAGGCCGGGGAGCTGTTTTTT. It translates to CASSHREAGELFF.

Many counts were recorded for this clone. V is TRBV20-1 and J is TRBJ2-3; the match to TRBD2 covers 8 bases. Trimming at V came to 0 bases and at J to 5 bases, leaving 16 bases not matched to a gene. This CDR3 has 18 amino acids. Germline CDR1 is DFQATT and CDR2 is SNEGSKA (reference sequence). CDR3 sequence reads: CSARDLPGLVLVQDTQYF. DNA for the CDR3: TGCAGTGCTAGAGATCTACCGGGACTAGTCTTGGTTCAAGATACGCAGTATTTT.

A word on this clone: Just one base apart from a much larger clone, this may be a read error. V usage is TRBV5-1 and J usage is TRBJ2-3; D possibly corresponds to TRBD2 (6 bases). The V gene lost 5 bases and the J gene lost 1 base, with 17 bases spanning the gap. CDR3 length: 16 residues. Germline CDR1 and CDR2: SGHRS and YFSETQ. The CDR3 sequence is CASRFGLSGGTDTQYF. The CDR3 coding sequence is TGCGCCAGCAGGTTCGGACTATCGGGCGGCACAGATACGCAGTATTTT.

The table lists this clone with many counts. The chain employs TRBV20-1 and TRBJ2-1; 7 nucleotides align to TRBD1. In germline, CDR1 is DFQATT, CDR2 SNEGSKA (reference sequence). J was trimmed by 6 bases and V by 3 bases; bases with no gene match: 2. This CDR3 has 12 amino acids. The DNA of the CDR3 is TGCAGTGCTAGCGGACAGGCCAATGAGCAGTTCTTC. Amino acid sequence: CSASGQANEQFF.

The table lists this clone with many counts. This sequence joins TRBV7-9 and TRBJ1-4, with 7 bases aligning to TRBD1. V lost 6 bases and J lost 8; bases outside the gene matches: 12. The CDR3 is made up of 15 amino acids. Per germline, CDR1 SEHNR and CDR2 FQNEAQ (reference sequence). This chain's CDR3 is CASRRTGQLGEKLFF. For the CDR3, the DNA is TGTGCCAGCAGACGAACGGGACAGCTTGGGGAAAAACTGTTTTTT.

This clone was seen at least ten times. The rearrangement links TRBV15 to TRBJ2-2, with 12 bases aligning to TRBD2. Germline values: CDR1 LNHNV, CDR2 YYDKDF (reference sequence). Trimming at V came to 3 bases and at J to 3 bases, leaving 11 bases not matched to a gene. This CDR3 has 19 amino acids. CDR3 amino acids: CATSSLVLAGGGDTGELFF. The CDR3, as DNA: TGTGCCACCAGCAGTTTGGTACTAGCGGGAGGAGGGGACACCGGGGAGCTGTTTTTT.